This TCR beta chain was identified during a study of OX40 agonist ivuxolimab in advanced cancers. Study-level information: An agonistic human IgG2 monoclonal antibody against OX40 (CD134) was given. The study gave patients intravenous ivuxolimab at 0.01 to 10 mg/kg every 2 weeks. Partial responses were seen in three patients, one with hepatocellular carcinoma and two with cutaneous melanoma.

Assay used: immunoSEQ multiplex PCR; TCRdb lists only in-frame clones, some missing. The repertoire consists of roughly 80,000 clones, with about 81% occurring once and the leading ten covering 5.5% to 8.5%. The germline V gene encodes CDR1 SEHNR and CDR2 FQNEAQ (reference sequence). The CDR3 length is 15 residues. Germline trimming cut 1 base from V and 6 bases from J; bases unmatched to any gene: 5. This specimen was CD4+ or CD8+ T cells sorted from blood, taken in a trial of the OX40 agonist ivuxolimab. The source is an adult with an advanced solid tumor such as melanoma, head and neck, liver or kidney cancer. The genes are TRBV7-9 and TRBJ1-5; 8 bases line up with TRBD1. The DNA of the CDR3 is TGTGCCAGCAGCTTAGGAGGACAGGGAGGTCAGCCCCAGCATTTT. Translating gives CASSLGGQGGQPQHF.